The 32 T cell receptor beta chains presented below share a single source sample, sequenced in a study of vaccination and CD4 T cells after COVID-19. Researchers used the Oncomine TCR Beta short-read assay to sequence DNA from cultured CD4+ T cells. MiXCR, applied by TCRdb to the PCR reads, yields one record per CDR3 protein. The table records roughly 19,000 distinct CDR3 sequences, about 56% of them present only once. What these receptors recognize is not known. Treatment in this sample: approximately nine-day PBMC culture with coronavirus spike peptide pools or control peptides (ViraFEST assay). Specimen: CD4+ T cells from blood, cultured in vitro, collected before SARS-CoV-2 vaccination. The source is a human donor who had recovered from COVID-19.

A few counts support this clonotype. The genes are TRBV20-1 and TRBJ1-5; perhaps TRBD1 as D (6 bases). This CDR3 is built from 15 residues. V lost 6 bases and J lost 4, with 19 bases in between. Germline V gene lookup returns CDR1 DFQATT and CDR2 SNEGSKA (reference sequence). The CDR3 coding sequence is TGCAGTGCGATGGGGGACACCCTGGGTAATCAGCCCCAGCATTTT. It yields the protein CSAMGDTLGNQPQHF.

The chain links TRBV6-1 to TRBJ2-1; 10 nucleotides agree with TRBD1. V was clipped by 3 bases and J by 4 bases; unmatched bases: 3. Germline CDR1 reads MNHNS; CDR2 reads SASEGT. The CDR3 runs 15 residues. This chain's CDR3 is CASSEGQGSYNEQFF. In DNA form, the CDR3 reads TGTGCCAGCAGTGAGGGACAGGGGAGTTACAATGAGCAGTTCTTC.

CDR3 in amino acids: CSASSITSSYGYTF. The CDR3 coding sequence is TGCAGTGCTAGCAGTATCACCTCTAGCTATGGCTACACCTTC. The chain recombines TRBV20-1 with TRBJ1-2, with D unclear. The germline CDR1 and CDR2 sequences are DFQATT and SNEGSKA (reference sequence). The CDR3 runs to 14 residues. The V gene lost 3 bases and the J gene lost 4 bases, with 15 bases spanning the gap.

The chain carries TRBV2 and TRBJ2-5; TRBD2 aligns across 8 bases. Germline trimming cut 6 bases from V and 4 bases from J; bases unmatched to any gene: 10. The CDR3 is 15 amino acids. Germline V gene lookup returns CDR1 SNHLY and CDR2 FYNNEI. The CDR3 spells CASSQAGETRETQYF. Written as DNA, the CDR3 is TGTGCCAGCAGCCAAGCGGGAGAGACCAGAGAGACCCAGTACTTC.

The V gene is TRBV12-3 or TRBV12-4, the J gene TRBJ2-7; a weak D match, TRBD1 (5 bases). V was shortened by 6 bases and J by 0 bases, with 24 bases between the two germline ends. The CDR3 runs 18 residues. The CDR3 loop is CASRVGQGLGGSSYEQYF. In nucleotides, the CDR3 is TGTGCCAGCAGGGTAGGGCAGGGTCTTGGCGGTAGCTCCTACGAGCAGTACTTC.

The table lists this clonotype with a few counts. The chain recombines TRBV20-1 with TRBJ2-7; possible D gene TRBD2, 6 bases. The CDR3 spans 12 residues. With 3 bases removed from V and 3 bases from J, the gap between germline ends came to 9 bases. CDR1 and CDR2 from the germline V gene are DFQATT and SNEGSKA (reference sequence). DNA of the CDR3: TGCAGTGCTAGCGGGAGAATCTACGAGCAGTACTTC. This sequence encodes CSASGRIYEQYF.

This clonotype is a singleton in its sample. The chain combines TRBV20-1 with TRBJ2-6, with D unclear. Germline CDR1 reads DFQATT; CDR2 reads SNEGSKA (reference sequence). This CDR3 has 16 amino acids. V was shortened by 5 bases and J by 0 bases, with 14 bases between the two germline ends. The CDR3 DNA reads TGCAGTGCTCCAACCTACGCAAGCTCTGGGGCCAACGTCCTGACTTTC. Amino acid sequence: CSAPTYASSGANVLTF.

The V gene is TRBV6-2 or TRBV6-3, the J gene TRBJ2-2; 8 positions match TRBD2. Germline values: CDR1 MNHEY, CDR2 SVGEGT. The length of the CDR3 is 15 residues. Trimming cost V 6 bases and J 5 bases; bases outside gene matches: 8. As DNA, the CDR3 is TGTGCCAGCAGCCCGACTAGCGACTTGACCGGGGAGCTGTTTTTT. It yields the protein CASSPTSDLTGELFF.

This chain uses TRBV19 with TRBJ1-5, with D unresolved. The CDR3 sequence is 13 residues long. Germline V gene lookup returns CDR1 LNHDA and CDR2 SQIVND (reference sequence). V shed 5 bases and J shed 2 bases, with 7 bases lying between them. Here the CDR3 DNA reads TGTGCCAGTAGTCAAGACCGCAATCAGCCCCAGCATTTT. It specifies CASSQDRNQPQHF.

This clonotype has just a few counts. The chain combines TRBV6-1 with TRBJ2-3; 7 positions match TRBD1. The junction had 14 bases not matched to a gene; V was cut back by 7 bases and J by 4 bases. The germline CDR1 and CDR2 sequences are MNHNS and SASEGT. The CDR3 spans 16 residues. The CDR3 DNA follows: TGTGCCAGCACCGCACGGACAGGCACAGGGCCAGATACGCAGTATTTT. This sequence encodes CASTARTGTGPDTQYF.

The rearrangement links TRBV7-2 to TRBJ2-2, with TRBD2 identical over 11 bases. The CDR3 has 15 residues. Germline loops: CDR1 SGHTA, CDR2 FQGNSA. V was pared by 2 bases and J by 6 bases, with 2 bases of the junction left unmatched. The CDR3 DNA reads as TGTGCCAGCAGCTTATCACTAGCGGGAGCCGGGGAGCTGTTTTTT. Translated: CASSLSLAGAGELFF.

The chain employs TRBV24-1 and TRBJ2-5; TRBD2 agrees at 7 bases. The CDR3 has 14 amino acids. Germline lookup yields CDR1 KGHDR and CDR2 SFDVKD. J lost 3 bases, V lost 2 bases, and 2 bases had no gene match. CDR3 sequence reads: CATSDSGRKETQYF. Written as DNA, the CDR3 is TGTGCCACCAGTGATTCCGGGAGGAAAGAGACCCAGTACTTC.

A few counts support this clonotype. The rearrangement uses TRBV6-1 and TRBJ2-2; the D gene is possibly TRBD2 (5 bases). CDR1 is MNHNS and CDR2 is SASEGT in the germline V gene. Trimming removed 5 bases from V and 6 bases from J, with 10 bases in between. The CDR3 covers 13 residues. The CDR3 bases are TGTGCCAGCAGTAGCCCGGACTCCGGGGAGCTGTTTTTT. It encodes CASSSPDSGELFF.

The V call is TRBV2, the J call TRBJ2-7; possible D gene TRBD1, 7 bases. The V gene's germline CDR1 is SNHLY and CDR2 FYNNEI. This CDR3 contains 14 residues. With 5 bases removed from V and 2 bases from J, the gap between germline ends came to 13 bases. In DNA, the CDR3 is TGTGCCAGCAGTAATTCAGGGGGGCCCTACGAGCAGTACTTC. Protein sequence: CASSNSGGPYEQYF.

This clonotype has just a few counts. The rearrangement joins TRBV10-3 to TRBJ2-2, with 11 bases fitting TRBD2. Germline-derived CDR1 and CDR2 are ENHRY and SYGVKD. Germline trimming cut 7 bases from V and 2 bases from J; bases unmatched to any gene: 6. The CDR3 spans 16 residues. CDR3 DNA sequence: TGTGCCATCACCCCGGGACTAGCGGTCAACACCGGGGAGCTGTTTTTT. Translation: CAITPGLAVNTGELFF.

The chain joins TRBV19 to TRBJ2-5; 8 bases are shared with TRBD1. CDR3 length: 16 amino acids. Looked up from germline, CDR1 is LNHDA and CDR2 is SQIVND (reference sequence). After removal of 6 bases from V and 5 bases from J, the junction contained 14 bases not matched to a gene. The CDR3 DNA follows: TGTGCCAGTAGCAAACCCTCAGGGGGCGGAAAGGAGACCCAGTACTTC. Amino acids: CASSKPSGGGKETQYF.

Written as DNA, the CDR3 is TGCAGTGCTAGATGGTCAAACAACCTCTACGAGCAGTACTTC. Translating gives CSARWSNNLYEQYF. This sequence joins TRBV20-1 and TRBJ2-7; D is unclear. Per the germline V gene, CDR1 is DFQATT and CDR2 is SNEGSKA (reference sequence). V was cut by 2 bases and J by 3 bases, with 14 bases left in between. This CDR3 is 14 amino acids long.

In this sample, this clonotype turned up once. V usage is TRBV7-8 and J usage is TRBJ2-7; TRBD1 agrees at 9 bases. The J call may be wrong; the DNA end is better matched by TRBJ2-5. The CDR3 length is 12 residues. Germline CDR1 and CDR2: SGHVS and FQNEAQ. The CDR3 sequence: CASGGTGETQYF. CDR3 nucleotide sequence: TGTGCCAGCGGGGGGACAGGGGAGACCCAGTACTTC.

V and J are TRBV10-3 and TRBJ2-3; D gene ambiguous. The length of the CDR3 is 12 residues. From germline, CDR1 is ENHRY and CDR2 SYGVKD. Trimming removed 2 bases at V and 3 bases at J, with 3 bases between. CDR3 bases: TGTGCCATCAGTGAGGAAACAGATACGCAGTATTTT. It codes for CAISEETDTQYF.

This rearrangement joins TRBV15 to TRBJ1-2; maybe TRBD1 (5 bases). Germline-derived CDR1 and CDR2 are LNHNV and YYDKDF (reference sequence). The V end was cut by 0 bases, the J end by 8 bases, with 16 bases between. CDR3 length: 15 amino acids. The CDR3 here is CATSRDRQTVLGYTF. The CDR3 DNA reads as TGTGCCACCAGCAGAGATCGACAGACAGTTTTAGGCTACACCTTC.

This clonotype was seen a few times. V usage is TRBV20-1 and J usage is TRBJ2-1; 16 positions match TRBD2. The CDR3 is made up of 15 amino acids. The V gene's germline CDR1 is DFQATT and CDR2 SNEGSKA (reference sequence). V shed 5 bases and J 7 bases; nucleotides not matched to a gene: 5. Here the CDR3 reads CSAGTSGRAGNEQFF. CDR3 nucleotides: TGCAGTGCTGGGACTAGCGGGAGGGCCGGAAATGAGCAGTTCTTC.

The chain joins TRBV7-9 to TRBJ2-1, with D perhaps given as TRBD1 or TRBD2 (5 bases each). The CDR3 contains 11 residues. The germline V gene encodes CDR1 SEHNR and CDR2 FQNEAQ (reference sequence). The chain's CDR3 is CASEDNNEQFF. CDR3 DNA sequence: TGTGCTAGCGAGGACAACAATGAGCAGTTCTTC. Variable domain in full (rest from reference TRBV7-9 and TRBJ2-1): DTGVSQNPRHKITKRGQNVTFRCDPISEHNRLYWYRQTLGQGPEFLTYFQNEAQLEKSRLLSDRFSAERPKGSFSTLEIQRTEQGDSAMYLCASEDNNEQFFGPGTRLTVL.

With respect to this clonotype: The junction departs from the called germline gene at one end, perhaps through a read error. The chain employs TRBV27 and TRBJ1-2; tentatively, D is TRBD1 (6 bases). The CDR3 loop spans 14 amino acids. The germline V gene has CDR1 MNHEY and CDR2 SMNVEV (reference sequence). CDR3 bases: TGTGCCAGCAGTTCCCTATCTGGACAGTCTTACGCCAGCTTC. Protein: CASSSLSGQSYASF.

The chain carries TRBV6-2 or TRBV6-3 and TRBJ2-7, with 11 bases identical to TRBD1. The germline V gene has CDR1 MNHEY and CDR2 SVGEGT. Trimming removed 6 bases from V and 7 bases from J; junction bases left unmatched: 11. The CDR3 length is 15 residues. In DNA form, the CDR3 reads TGTGCCAGCAGACTCGGACAGGGGGCGACTTATGAGCAGTACTTC. Its protein is CASRLGQGATYEQYF.

This clonotype appeared a single time. This sequence joins TRBV20-1 and TRBJ2-7; D call uncertain. Germline CDR1 and CDR2: DFQATT and SNEGSKA (reference sequence). The CDR3 loop spans 15 amino acids. Trimming shortened V by 1 base and J by 5 bases, and 18 bases separated the two germline ends. The chain's CDR3 is CSARGAGRVRDEQYF. The CDR3 DNA sequence: TGCAGTGCTAGAGGGGCCGGTAGGGTCCGCGACGAGCAGTACTTC.

This clonotype was recorded only once. The CDR3 protein is CASSTDISRDRVTEAFF. For the CDR3, the DNA is TGTGCCAGCAGTACCGACATCTCCCGGGACAGGGTAACTGAAGCTTTCTTT. The V gene is TRBV28, the J gene TRBJ1-1; TRBD1 matches at 9 bases. CDR3 length equals 17 residues. Trimming took 5 bases from V and 5 from J; bases not matched to a gene: 15. In germline, CDR1 is MDHEN, CDR2 SYDVKM.

Of note for this clonotype: The DNA is omitted, as the CDR3 cannot be located on it reliably, and the CDR3 follows TCRdb's listing. The chain carries TRBV4-1 and TRBJ1-1. The CDR3 is 24 residues long, ends included. The germline V gene has CDR1 MGHRA and CDR2 YSYEKL. CDR3 loop: CASTNQTSMYLCASSWRTNTEAFF.

This sequence joins TRBV10-3 and TRBJ2-7, with 9 bases identical to TRBD2. With the DNA end fitting TRBJ2-5 better, the J assignment may be wrong. The length of the CDR3 is 14 residues. Looked up from germline, CDR1 is ENHRY and CDR2 is SYGVKD. CDR3 DNA: TGTGCCATCAGTGCCATAGCGGGAGTGGAGACCCAGTACTTC. Protein: CAISAIAGVETQYF.

This clonotype was seen a few times. CDR3 nucleotide sequence: TGTGCCAGCAGGCGGAGGGACTCCTACAATGAGCAGTTCTTC. Translated: CASRRRDSYNEQFF. The J gene is TRBJ2-1, the V gene TRBV11-1, with D possibly TRBD2 on 6 matching bases. Germline CDR1 SGHAT, CDR2 FQDESV (reference sequence). V was pared by 6 bases and J by 0 bases, with 9 bases between. The CDR3 covers 14 residues. Full variable domain (rest looked up from reference TRBV11-1 and TRBJ2-1): EAEVAQSPRYKITEKSQAVAFWCDPISGHATLYWYRQILGQGPELLVQFQDESVVDDSQLPKDRFSAERLKGVDSTLKIQPAELGDSAMYLCASRRRDSYNEQFFGPGTRLTVL.

This clonotype was seen more than once but under ten times. V and J are TRBV6-4 and TRBJ1-6; tentatively, D is TRBD1 (5 bases). The ends were cut back, 2 bases at V and 6 bases at J, with 5 bases in the middle. This CDR3 is 13 amino acids long. The germline V gene has CDR1 MRHNA and CDR2 SNTAGT. DNA of the CDR3: TGTGCCAGCAGTGACAGGGGTAATTCACCCCTCCACTTT. It is translated as CASSDRGNSPLHF.

This clonotype was seen only a few times. The chain has TRBV20-1 and TRBJ1-5; 9 bases match TRBD1. V was pared by 3 bases and J by 4 bases, with 7 bases of the junction left unmatched. This CDR3 has 15 amino acids. CDR1 is DFQATT, CDR2 SNEGSKA, per germline (reference sequence). CDR3 sequence reads: CSARGQGVGNQPQHF. DNA of the CDR3: TGCAGTGCTAGGGGACAGGGAGTGGGAAATCAGCCCCAGCATTTT.

This clonotype rates as medium-sized (0.01 to 0.1%). This sequence joins TRBV6-1 and TRBJ1-4; TRBD1 agrees at 7 bases. Germline lookup yields CDR1 MNHNS and CDR2 SASEGT. CDR3 size: 15 residues. Trimming took 7 bases from V and 6 from J; bases not matched to a gene: 11. CDR3 bases: TGTGCCAGCATGGGACAGAATGTAGGGGATGAAAAACTGTTTTTT. Translated: CASMGQNVGDEKLFF.